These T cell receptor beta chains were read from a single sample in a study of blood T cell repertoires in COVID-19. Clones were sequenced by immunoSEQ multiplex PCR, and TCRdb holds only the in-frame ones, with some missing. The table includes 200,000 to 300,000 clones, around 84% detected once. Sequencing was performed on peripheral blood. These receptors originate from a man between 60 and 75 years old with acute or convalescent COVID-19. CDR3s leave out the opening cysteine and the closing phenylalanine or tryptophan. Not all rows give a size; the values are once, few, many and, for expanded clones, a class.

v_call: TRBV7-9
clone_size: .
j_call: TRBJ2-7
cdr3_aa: ASSLVRAFGGICCEQY

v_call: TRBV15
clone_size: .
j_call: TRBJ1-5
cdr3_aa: ATSPPWTRASQPQH

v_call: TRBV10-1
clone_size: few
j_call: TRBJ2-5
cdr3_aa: ASSGTADLIETQY

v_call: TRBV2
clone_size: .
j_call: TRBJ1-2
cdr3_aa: ASSEWPAGGYT

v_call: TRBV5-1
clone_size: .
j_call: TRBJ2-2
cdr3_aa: ASSAGGGHTGELF

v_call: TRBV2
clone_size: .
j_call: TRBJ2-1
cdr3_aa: ASRRTDSSYNEQF

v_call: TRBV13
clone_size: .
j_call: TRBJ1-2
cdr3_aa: ASSLGAVPYGYT

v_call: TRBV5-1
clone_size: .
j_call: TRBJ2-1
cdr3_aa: ASSLGPGQGYNEQF

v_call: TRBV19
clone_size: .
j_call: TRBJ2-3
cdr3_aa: ATQGWGQGMDTQY

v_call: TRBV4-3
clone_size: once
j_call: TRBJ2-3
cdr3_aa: ASSQNTGGRPDTQY

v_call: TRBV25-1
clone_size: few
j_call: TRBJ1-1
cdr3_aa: ASRGNTEAF

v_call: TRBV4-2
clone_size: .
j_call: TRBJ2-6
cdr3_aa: ASSQDPSGSGANVLT

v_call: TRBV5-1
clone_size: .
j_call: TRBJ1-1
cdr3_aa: ASSPGQGAGSNTEAF

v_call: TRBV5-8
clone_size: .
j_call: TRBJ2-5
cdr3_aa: ASSLGPGGLQETQY

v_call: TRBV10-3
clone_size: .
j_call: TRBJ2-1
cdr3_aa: AIRGRSDGHEQF

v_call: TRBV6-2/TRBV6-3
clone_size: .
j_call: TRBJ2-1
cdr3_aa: ASSPIRLAGGNNEQF